Sequencing of this TCR beta chain was carried out in a study of beta chain features in type 1 diabetes. Study-level results: Patients showed naive, central memory and Treg TCRB repertoires that appeared more similar than those of healthy donors. Type 1 diabetes patients had fewer VDJ junction insertions and more deletions. Moderately but significantly shorter TCRB CDR3s were found in Type 1 diabetes patients in all four CD4+ subsets.

Expressed TCRB transcripts were sequenced because the entire RNA isolate underwent reverse transcription. TCRdb keeps only in-frame clones here, not all; method: immunoSEQ multiplex PCR. The table records roughly 120,000 clones, 30% to 50% of them present only once. Each of the sorted populations had a purity greater than 98%. Looked up from germline, CDR1 is LNHNV and CDR2 is YYDKDF (reference sequence). The CDR3 is 17 amino acids. Trimming took 2 bases from V and 2 from J; bases not matched to a gene: 10. About this clone: Antigen: not known.

This clonotype originated in a woman younger than 35 in good health. This chain connects TRBV15 to TRBJ2-3; 7 bases fit TRBD1. The material sequenced was stem cell memory CD4+ T cells from blood. DNA for the CDR3: TGTGCCACCAGCAGACAAACCGGGACAGTTTACACAGATACGCAGTATTTT. It encodes CATSRQTGTVYTDTQYF.